The 19 T cell receptor beta chains below come from one sample, sequenced in a study of radiotherapy plus CTLA-4 blockade in lung cancer. Generated by immunoSEQ multiplex PCR, the TCRdb table keeps only in-frame clones and is missing some. The table records roughly 69,000 clones, 60% to 80% of them present only once. This sample comprised peripheral blood, obtained from a patient treated with radiotherapy plus ipilimumab. The receptors originated from a human donor with non-small cell lung cancer whose response to radiotherapy plus ipilimumab could not be evaluated. Some clones in this sample may be carry-over from other donors' samples.

The chain employs TRBV28 and TRBJ1-2, with 8 positions matching TRBD1. The germline V gene has CDR1 MDHEN and CDR2 SYDVKM. V trimming: 2 bases; J trimming: 7 bases; junction bases outside the gene matches: 6. The CDR3 runs 14 residues. CDR3 amino acids: CASSLPTGDGGYTF. CDR3 DNA: TGTGCCAGCAGTTTACCGACAGGGGACGGTGGCTACACCTTC.

Details on this clone: Other DNA sequences in this specimen translate into the identical CDR3. The chain uses TRBV6-1 and TRBJ1-3; weak D call: TRBD1 (5 bases). The CDR3 totals 17 residues. Deletions cut 0 bases from V and 1 base from J, with 13 bases between. Germline V CDR1 and CDR2: MNHNS, SASEGT. The DNA for the CDR3 is TGTGCCAGCAGTGAAGCGCACGGGGGATCATCTGGAAACACCATATATTTT. Encoded protein: CASSEAHGGSSGNTIYF.

This chain joins TRBV4-3 and TRBJ1-3, with no clear D. V was trimmed by 2 bases and J by 1 base, leaving 12 bases between them. CDR1 LGHNA and CDR2 YSLEER come from the germline V gene. The CDR3 totals 16 residues. The CDR3 nucleotides read TGCGCCAGCAGCCAAACCCGGGCGGGGTCTGGAAACACCATATATTTT. It specifies CASSQTRAGSGNTIYF.

This sequence joins TRBV9 and TRBJ1-6; 10 bases fit TRBD1. Germline-derived CDR1 and CDR2 are SGDLS and YYNGEE. The CDR3 covers 14 residues. V lost 4 bases, J lost 9 bases, and 4 bases stayed unmatched. This CDR3 reads CASSPRDRGSPLHF. The DNA for the CDR3 is TGTGCCAGCAGCCCCCGGGACAGGGGTTCACCCCTCCACTTT.

The V and J genes are TRBV6-5 and TRBJ2-5; 12 bases are shared with TRBD2. CDR3 size: 15 residues. Germline V gives CDR1 MNHEY, CDR2 SVGAGI. V dropped 8 bases and J dropped 4; count of bases not matched to a gene: 8. CDR3 sequence (DNA): TGTGCCAGCCGCAAGCTAGCGGGGGGGGCAGAGACCCAGTACTTC. It specifies CASRKLAGGAETQYF.

The V gene is TRBV5-4, the J gene TRBJ2-5, with TRBD2 matching 8 bases. Germline V gives CDR1 SGHNT, CDR2 YYREEE (reference sequence). V trimming: 2 bases; J trimming: 2 bases; junction bases outside the gene matches: 5. This CDR3 contains 15 residues. CDR3 sequence (DNA): TGTGCCAGCAGCTTCCGCGGGGGGTATCAAGAGACCCAGTACTTC. Translated: CASSFRGGYQETQYF.

The genes are TRBV5-1 and TRBJ2-3, with 8 nucleotides matching TRBD1. With 0 bases clipped from V and 1 base from J, the junction kept 1 base outside the gene matches. The germline V gene has CDR1 SGHRS and CDR2 YFSETQ. The CDR3 has 15 amino acids. The CDR3 loop is CASSLEGQGTDTQYF. The CDR3 nucleotides read TGCGCCAGCAGCTTGGAGGGACAGGGCACAGATACGCAGTATTTT.

CDR3 bases: TGTGCCAGCACCCCTGAACAGGGGACGTCCTACGAGCAGTACTTC. Its protein product is CASTPEQGTSYEQYF. The chain recombines TRBV27 with TRBJ2-7; 7 positions agree with TRBD1. The V gene end was trimmed by 7 bases and the J gene end by 1 base; junction bases not matched to a gene: 10. Looked up from germline, CDR1 is MNHEY and CDR2 is SMNVEV (reference sequence). CDR3 length: 15 amino acids.

The J gene is TRBJ1-2, the V gene TRBV5-6; 9 nucleotides match TRBD1. The junction had 3 bases not matched to a gene; V was cut back by 4 bases and J by 2 bases. CDR1 is SGHDT and CDR2 is YYEEEE in the germline V gene. The CDR3 is 14 amino acids. CDR3 sequence reads: CASSRGTGNYGYTF. The CDR3 bases are TGTGCCAGCAGCCGCGGGACAGGGAACTATGGCTACACCTTC.

The V and J genes are TRBV21-1 and TRBJ1-1. TRBV21-1 is deemed a pseudogene. The CDR3 sequence is 15 residues long. The CDR3 reads CASALGRVADTEAFF. Written as DNA, the CDR3 is TGTGCCAGCGCCCTCGGGAGGGTAGCGGACACTGAAGCTTTCTTT.

The V call is TRBV27, the J call TRBJ2-7; tentative D call: TRBD2 (5 bases). Germline CDR1 reads MNHEY; CDR2 reads SMNVEV (reference sequence). The CDR3 runs to 14 residues. Trimming left V 0 bases short and J 2 bases short, with 8 bases between. CDR3 protein: CASSLSRGPYEQYF. CDR3 nucleotides: TGTGCCAGCAGTTTATCTCGGGGTCCCTACGAGCAGTACTTC.

The chain couples TRBV10-3 to TRBJ1-2, with 12 bases lining up with TRBD1. CDR3 length equals 13 residues. The V gene's germline CDR1 is ENHRY and CDR2 SYGVKD. Trimming at V came to 10 bases and at J to 6 bases, leaving 6 bases not matched to a gene. CDR3 residues: CATAGTGGDGYTF. DNA for the CDR3: TGTGCCACAGCAGGGACAGGGGGCGATGGCTACACCTTC.

The genes are TRBV18 and TRBJ2-1; 13 nucleotides line up with TRBD2. The CDR3 covers 16 residues. Germline CDR1 KGHSH, CDR2 LQKENI. Trimming at V came to 0 bases and at J to 9 bases, leaving 5 bases not matched to a gene. The DNA of the CDR3 is TGTGCCAGCTCACCACCCGAGACTAGCGGGGGGTTTGAGCAGTTCTTC. Protein sequence: CASSPPETSGGFEQFF.

The chain links TRBV4-3 to TRBJ1-2; D may be TRBD1 (6 bases). Germline CDR1 is LGHNA and CDR2 is YSLEER. The CDR3 covers 16 residues. The ends were cut back, 0 bases at V and 8 bases at J, with 19 bases in the middle. Here the CDR3 DNA reads TGCGCCAGCAGCCAAGATGCGAAGACAGGATGGTTGGGCTACACCTTC. Translating gives CASSQDAKTGWLGYTF.

J is TRBJ2-1 and V is TRBV27; D is perhaps TRBD2 (6 bases). The CDR3 covers 14 residues. V lost 0 bases and J lost 9, with 12 bases in between. CDR1 and CDR2 from the germline V gene are MNHEY and SMNVEV (reference sequence). The CDR3 loop reads CASSLSFLASEQFF. CDR3 in DNA: TGTGCCAGCAGTTTATCTTTCCTAGCGAGTGAGCAGTTCTTC.

The rearrangement joins TRBV6-5 to TRBJ1-6; 9 bases map to TRBD1. J was trimmed by 18 bases and V by 8 bases; bases with no gene match: 11. The CDR3 spans 12 residues. CDR1 is MNHEY and CDR2 is SVGAGI in the germline V gene. CDR3: CASGTGIPVDHF. CDR3 sequence (DNA): TGTGCCAGCGGGACAGGGATCCCAGTTGACCACTTT.

The V call is TRBV7-9, the J call TRBJ2-7, with 10 nucleotides matching TRBD1. J gave up 5 bases and V 5 bases, and 6 bases lay outside the gene matches. CDR3 length: 14 amino acids. Germline assignment: CDR1 SEHNR and CDR2 FQNEAQ (reference sequence). CDR3 loop: CASSPGTGAHEQYF. CDR3 bases: TGTGCCAGCAGCCCCGGGACAGGGGCGCACGAGCAGTACTTC.

The table lists this clone with a few counts. V usage is TRBV14 and J usage is TRBJ1-6; a weak D match, TRBD1 (6 bases). The CDR3 is 13 amino acids. Germline loops: CDR1 SGHDN, CDR2 FVKESK. Trimming shortened V by 4 bases and J by 10 bases, and 11 bases separated the two germline ends. CDR3 in DNA: TGTGCCAGCAGCCTTACAGGGTTGTCACCCCTCCACTTT. Amino acid sequence: CASSLTGLSPLHF.

The chain carries TRBV5-4 and TRBJ2-5; 12 bases align to TRBD1. The J call is in doubt because the DNA end fits TRBJ2-7 better. The CDR3 totals 15 residues. Germline CDR1 is SGHNT and CDR2 is YYREEE (reference sequence). This chain's CDR3 is CASSPGTGGLYEQYF. The CDR3 nucleotides read TGTGCCAGCAGCCCGGGGACAGGGGGCTTGTACGAGCAGTACTTC.